The 21 T cell receptor beta chains below were found in one sample sequenced in a study of control samples from healthy donors and cancer patients. Sequencing was performed with immunoSEQ multiplex PCR; in TCRdb, only in-frame clones are kept and a portion is missing. Among about 86,000 clones, roughly 91% were seen once, and the ten largest hold about 10%. The source material was PBMCs. The source of these receptors is a woman aged 50 to 60 with colorectal cancer.

This sequence joins TRBV7-2 and TRBJ2-5; D is tentatively TRBD1 or TRBD2 (5 bases each). In germline, CDR1 is SGHTA, CDR2 FQGNSA. The CDR3 spans 13 residues. V gave up 3 bases and J gave up 5 bases, with 10 bases separating them. CDR3 sequence: CASSLGVDETQYF. DNA for the CDR3: TGTGCCAGCAGCTTGGGGGTGGACGAGACCCAGTACTTC.

The rearrangement uses TRBV12-3 or TRBV12-4 and TRBJ1-2; the D is unclear. Trimming took 5 bases from V and 3 from J, leaving 7 bases between them. CDR3 size: 12 residues. The CDR3 sequence: CASSQNYYGYTF. Written as DNA, the CDR3 is TGTGCCAGCAGTCAGAACTACTATGGCTACACCTTC.

V is TRBV7-3 and J is TRBJ2-3, with a weak D call TRBD2 (6 bases). The germline CDR1 and CDR2 sequences are SGHTA and FQGTGA. The CDR3 contains 14 residues. With 5 bases removed from V and 0 bases from J, the gap between germline ends came to 9 bases. CDR3 DNA sequence: TGTGCCAGCAGCCCCGGGACTAGCACAGATACGCAGTATTTT. It is translated as CASSPGTSTDTQYF.

The rearrangement uses TRBV15 and TRBJ2-3, with a tentative D call TRBD2 (5 bases). This CDR3 region has 11 residues. Germline assignment: CDR1 LNHNV and CDR2 YYDKDF (reference sequence). Trimming took off 10 bases at V and 5 bases at J, with 10 bases between the two ends. Here the CDR3 reads CASGSQDTQYF. As DNA, the CDR3 is TGTGCCAGCGGGTCACAAGATACGCAGTATTTT.

The chain couples TRBV5-1 to TRBJ2-5; 7 bases are shared with TRBD1. V lost 4 bases and J lost 4; bases outside the gene matches: 7. The germline CDR1 and CDR2 sequences are SGHRS and YFSETQ. The CDR3 covers 14 residues. The CDR3 DNA is TGCGCCAGCAGCCCGGGGACAGCCTCAGAGACCCAGTACTTC. It is translated as CASSPGTASETQYF.

The chain carries TRBV28 and TRBJ2-1; TRBD2 aligns across 9 bases. Germline CDR1 reads MDHEN; CDR2 reads SYDVKM. This CDR3 has 15 amino acids. J was trimmed by 2 bases and V by 6 bases; bases with no gene match: 5. The CDR3 loop reads CASRYGGGAYNEQFF. The CDR3 DNA reads TGTGCCAGCAGGTACGGCGGGGGGGCCTACAATGAGCAGTTCTTC.

The V call is TRBV6-1, the J call TRBJ2-2; 11 bases align to TRBD1. This CDR3 spans 16 amino acids. Germline V lookup: CDR1 MNHNS, CDR2 SASEGT. With 4 bases clipped from V and 5 bases from J, the junction kept 6 bases outside the gene matches. The chain's CDR3 is CASSVGQGVVTGELFF. In nucleotides, the CDR3 is TGTGCCAGCAGTGTGGGACAGGGGGTAGTAACCGGGGAGCTGTTTTTT.

The gene calls are TRBV7-2 and TRBJ1-3, with D hard to call. The V end lost 0 bases, the J end lost 2 bases, and 20 bases lay between the germline ends. The CDR3 loop spans 19 amino acids. From germline, CDR1 is SGHTA and CDR2 FQGNSA. The CDR3 DNA is TGTGCCAGCAGCTTAGCGCTGGGAATCACATCCCAACCTGGAAACACCATATATTTT. As protein: CASSLALGITSQPGNTIYF.

This chain joins TRBV6-2 or TRBV6-3 and TRBJ1-5; D may be TRBD1 (5 bases). CDR1 and CDR2 from the germline V gene are MNHEY and SVGEGT. CDR3 length: 14 amino acids. Trimming pared 5 bases from V and 4 bases from J, leaving 12 bases between. The CDR3 DNA sequence: TGTGCCAGCAGTCGACAGATGTCGAATCAGCCCCAGCATTTT. This encodes CASSRQMSNQPQHF.

This sequence joins TRBV5-1 and TRBJ2-3; a possible D gene is TRBD2 (6 bases). V was cut by 0 bases and J by 1 base, with 12 bases left in between. The CDR3 length is 16 residues. Germline CDR1 is SGHRS and CDR2 is YFSETQ. The CDR3 spells CASSLAGGKGTDTQYF. For the CDR3, the DNA is TGCGCCAGCAGCTTGGCCGGGGGAAAGGGCACAGATACGCAGTATTTT.

This clone appeared once. V gene TRBV20-1 combines with J gene TRBJ1-2, with D maybe TRBD1 (6 bases). Trimming stripped 5 bases from V and 7 bases from J, with 11 bases between. The V gene's germline CDR1 is DFQATT and CDR2 SNEGSKA (reference sequence). The CDR3 runs to 11 residues. CDR3 sequence (DNA): TGCAGTGCTGCACAGGGAGGTGGCTACACCTTC. Its translation: CSAAQGGGYTF.

V gene TRBV20-1 combines with J gene TRBJ2-3; D gene ambiguous. The CDR3 sequence is 12 residues long. The ends were cut back, 3 bases at V and 2 bases at J, with 6 bases in the middle. CDR1 is DFQATT, CDR2 SNEGSKA, per germline (reference sequence). CDR3: CSASSYTDTQYF. CDR3 DNA: TGCAGTGCTAGTTCCTACACAGATACGCAGTATTTT.

The V and J genes are TRBV6-1 and TRBJ2-1; the D gene is possibly TRBD2 (6 bases). From germline, CDR1 is MNHNS and CDR2 SASEGT. The CDR3 consists of 18 residues. Trimming removed 1 base at V and 4 bases at J, with 20 bases between. For the CDR3, the DNA is TGTGCCAGCAGTGAAGTCAGTGGGGGGAACGGACGGTACAATGAGCAGTTCTTC. Translated: CASSEVSGGNGRYNEQFF.

The chain combines TRBV25-1 with TRBJ2-3; D is unresolved. The CDR3 has 11 residues. V dropped 3 bases and J dropped 4 bases, with 2 bases sitting between them. Germline CDR1 is MGHDK and CDR2 is SYGVNS. The CDR3 loop is CASSDADTQYF. The CDR3 DNA reads as TGTGCCAGCAGTGATGCAGATACGCAGTATTTT.

This chain uses TRBV24-1 with TRBJ1-1, with D maybe TRBD1 (5 bases). Trimming took 3 bases from V and 2 from J, leaving 12 bases between them. The CDR3 length is 15 residues. The V gene's germline CDR1 is KGHDR and CDR2 SFDVKD. The CDR3 here is CATSDTGAGNTEAFF. The CDR3 nucleotides read TGTGCCACCAGTGATACTGGGGCGGGCAACACTGAAGCTTTCTTT.

The chain links TRBV6-5 to TRBJ1-6, with D unresolved. The V end lost 4 bases, the J end lost 5 bases, and 15 bases lay between the germline ends. This CDR3 region has 16 residues. Looked up from germline, CDR1 is MNHEY and CDR2 is SVGAGI. The chain's CDR3 is CASSFEGAPHNSPLHF. Here the CDR3 DNA reads TGTGCCAGCAGTTTCGAAGGAGCTCCTCATAATTCACCCCTCCACTTT.

This clone appeared a few times. The rearrangement uses TRBV23-1 and TRBJ1-2, with no clear D. Being an ORF, TRBV23-1 has a function that is uncertain. Trimming left V 3 bases short and J 8 bases short, with 28 bases between. CDR3 length: 18 residues. For the CDR3, the DNA is TGCGCCAGCAGTCAGATTTCCTCAAACCGAAGCCCGACTAGCGGCTACACCTTC. This encodes CASSQISSNRSPTSGYTF.

The J gene is TRBJ2-1, the V gene TRBV18, with 13 bases matching TRBD2. CDR1 and CDR2 from the germline V gene are KGHSH and LQKENI. Losses at the gene ends were 4 bases for V and 2 bases for J; bases not matched to a gene: 17. The CDR3 covers 21 residues. This CDR3 is CASSLIGLAGANRRTYNEQFF. CDR3 in DNA: TGTGCCAGCTCACTAATCGGACTAGCGGGGGCTAACCGGAGGACCTACAATGAGCAGTTCTTC.

The chain joins TRBV6-2 or TRBV6-3 to TRBJ1-5; D is unclear. This CDR3 region has 13 residues. In germline, CDR1 is MNHEY, CDR2 SVGEGT. V lost 4 bases and J lost 4, with 8 bases in between. The CDR3 protein is CASSSALNQPQHF. For the CDR3, the DNA is TGTGCCAGCAGTTCGGCCCTAAATCAGCCCCAGCATTTT.

The chain uses TRBV6-5 and TRBJ2-1; no clear D. Germline loops: CDR1 MNHEY, CDR2 SVGAGI. Trimming took off 2 bases at V and 0 bases at J, with 5 bases between the two ends. The CDR3 runs 14 residues. The CDR3: CASSYASSYNEQFF. CDR3 DNA: TGTGCCAGCAGTTACGCCAGCTCCTACAATGAGCAGTTCTTC.

This chain uses TRBV7-2 with TRBJ1-2, with 10 bases identical to TRBD1. Germline V gives CDR1 SGHTA, CDR2 FQGNSA. V was pared by 5 bases and J by 4 bases, with 10 bases of the junction left unmatched. The CDR3 runs to 16 residues. CDR3 in DNA: TGTGCCAGCAGCGACCCGGGACAGGGGAGTGGCTATGGCTACACCTTC. It translates to CASSDPGQGSGYGYTF.